These 19 T cell receptor beta chains share one sample of origin, sequenced in a study of blood T cell repertoires in COVID-19. The assay was immunoSEQ multiplex PCR, and TCRdb's table has in-frame clones only and misses some. There are approximately 300,000 clones in the sample; about nine tenths occur only once, and roughly 2.3% lies in the top ten. The source material was peripheral blood. The source of these receptors is a man between 18 and 35 years old with active or convalescent COVID-19.

The chain's CDR3 is CASSPRQGAGLTQYF. Written as DNA, the CDR3 is TGCGCCAGCAGCCCACGACAGGGGGCGGGACTGACCCAGTACTTC. The chain couples TRBV4-1 to TRBJ2-5, with 10 bases aligning to TRBD1. From germline, CDR1 is MGHRA and CDR2 YSYEKL. The CDR3 contains 15 residues. V lost 4 bases to trimming and J lost 7 bases; unmatched junction nucleotides: 9.

CDR3 region: CATNPTRTGVQPQHF. The CDR3 coding sequence is TGTGCCACCAACCCCACCCGGACAGGGGTACAGCCCCAGCATTTT. This rearrangement joins TRBV15 to TRBJ1-5, with 9 bases identical to TRBD1. There are 15 residues in the CDR3. In germline, CDR1 is LNHNV, CDR2 YYDKDF (reference sequence). J gave up 7 bases and V 7 bases, and 11 bases lay outside the gene matches.

The V gene is TRBV7-9, the J gene TRBJ1-1; D possibly corresponds to TRBD1 (6 bases). Trimming stripped 5 bases from V and 6 bases from J, with 22 bases between. The germline V gene has CDR1 SEHNR and CDR2 FQNEAQ (reference sequence). This CDR3 is built from 16 residues. The CDR3 DNA follows: TGTGCCAGCAGCCAACCCTTGGACACCCCAGGGGCTGAAGCTTTCTTT. It codes for CASSQPLDTPGAEAFF.

The CDR3 protein is CASSTPGVWPYEQYF. The CDR3 bases are TGTGCCAGCAGTACCCCGGGGGTTTGGCCCTACGAGCAGTACTTC. The V and J genes are TRBV28 and TRBJ2-7; maybe TRBD2 (6 bases). Germline V lookup: CDR1 MDHEN, CDR2 SYDVKM. The V end was cut by 5 bases, the J end by 2 bases, with 16 bases between. CDR3 length: 15 amino acids.

The V gene is TRBV4-3, the J gene TRBJ2-7, with 7 bases lining up with TRBD1. From germline, CDR1 is LGHNA and CDR2 YSLEER. The CDR3 has 15 amino acids. J was trimmed by 3 bases and V by 2 bases; bases with no gene match: 7. Here the CDR3 reads CASSQRPAGGYEQYF. CDR3 bases: TGCGCCAGCAGCCAACGCCCGGCAGGGGGCTACGAGCAGTACTTC.

This chain links TRBV7-3 with TRBJ2-1; TRBD2 matches 7 bases. Germline V gene sequence: CDR1 SGHTA, CDR2 FQGTGA. This CDR3 contains 15 residues. Trimming at V came to 1 base and at J to 5 bases, leaving 5 bases not matched to a gene. CDR3 bases: TGTGCCAGCAGCTTAATTGCGGGAGCCAACAATGAGCAGTTCTTC. Amino acid sequence: CASSLIAGANNEQFF.

V gene TRBV28 combines with J gene TRBJ2-2; TRBD1 might be the D (8 bases). Per germline, CDR1 MDHEN and CDR2 SYDVKM. The V end was cut by 6 bases, the J end by 2 bases, with 16 bases between. The CDR3 spans 16 residues. CDR3 sequence: CASRKTGGLNTGELFF. The CDR3 DNA follows: TGTGCCAGCAGAAAAACAGGGGGACTAAACACCGGGGAGCTGTTTTTT.

The chain employs TRBV7-9 and TRBJ1-2; D might be TRBD1 (6 bases). Trimming cost V 5 bases and J 8 bases, with 9 bases left between them. Germline CDR1 SEHNR, CDR2 FQNEAQ (reference sequence). This CDR3 is 11 amino acids long. The DNA of the CDR3 is TGTGCCAGCAGCCAAGGGGGAGGCTACACCTTC. Protein sequence: CASSQGGGYTF.

The V gene is TRBV28, the J gene TRBJ2-1; perhaps TRBD1 as D (5 bases). Per germline, CDR1 MDHEN and CDR2 SYDVKM. Trimming stripped 1 base from V and 12 bases from J, with 16 bases between. CDR3 length: 14 amino acids. The CDR3 protein is CASSLSHRFQGQFF. In nucleotides, the CDR3 is TGTGCCAGCAGTTTATCACACAGGTTCCAGGGGCAGTTCTTC.

The chain uses TRBV6-2 or TRBV6-3 and TRBJ2-3; 7 bases are a match to TRBD2. CDR1 and CDR2 (germline): MNHEY, SVGEGT. This CDR3 contains 16 residues. V gave up 1 base and J gave up 3 bases; unmatched junction bases: 7. The CDR3 is CASSYYHASGTDTQYF. The CDR3 DNA is TGTGCCAGCAGTTACTACCATGCTAGCGGAACAGATACGCAGTATTTT.

This clone occurred many times. The genes are TRBV29-1 and TRBJ1-2; 8 nucleotides line up with TRBD1. The CDR3 consists of 13 residues. Germline V lookup: CDR1 SQVTM, CDR2 ANQGSEA. V shed 5 bases, J shed 6 bases, and the junction held 8 bases outside the gene matches. The CDR3 reads CSVLSQGADGYTF. CDR3 coding DNA: TGCAGCGTTCTATCTCAGGGGGCTGATGGCTACACCTTC.

V is TRBV11-2 and J is TRBJ2-5, with 10 bases that match TRBD2. With 0 bases clipped from V and 3 bases from J, the junction kept 1 base outside the gene matches. The CDR3 runs to 15 residues. Germline CDR1 SGHAT, CDR2 FQNNGV. The CDR3 is CASSLELAGKETQYF. The CDR3 DNA reads as TGTGCCAGCAGCTTAGAACTAGCGGGGAAAGAGACCCAGTACTTC.

CDR3 in DNA: TGTGCCAGCAGCTCCGACTGGAGGAATCAGTACTTC. Its translation: CASSSDWRNQYF. The chain joins TRBV7-9 to TRBJ2-4; the D gene is possibly TRBD2 (5 bases). Germline V gene sequence: CDR1 SEHNR, CDR2 FQNEAQ (reference sequence). V was shortened by 4 bases and J by 12 bases, with 13 bases between the two germline ends. The CDR3 extends over 12 amino acids.

The chain links TRBV5-1 to TRBJ1-6, with TRBD1 identical over 7 bases. The CDR3 has 17 amino acids. Trimming took 0 bases from V and 11 from J; bases not matched to a gene: 14. Germline V lookup: CDR1 SGHRS, CDR2 YFSETQ. The CDR3 sequence: CASSLDRDRNGFAPLHF. CDR3 in DNA: TGCGCCAGCAGCTTGGACCGGGACAGAAATGGTTTCGCACCCCTCCACTTT.

The genes are TRBV7-8 and TRBJ2-7, with 8 bases fitting TRBD2. The germline V gene encodes CDR1 SGHVS and CDR2 FQNEAQ. The CDR3 length is 14 residues. Germline trimming cut 5 bases from V and 6 bases from J; bases unmatched to any gene: 9. CDR3 in DNA: TGTGCCAGCAGCCCTCGATCGGCGGGGGGCGAGCAGTACTTC. Translating gives CASSPRSAGGEQYF.

This chain joins TRBV4-1 and TRBJ1-3; D ambiguous. Trimming stripped 0 bases from V and 0 bases from J, with 12 bases between. The CDR3 is 17 residues long. Germline V gene lookup returns CDR1 MGHRA and CDR2 YSYEKL. This CDR3 is CASSQDGFDSSGNTIYF. Written as DNA, the CDR3 is TGCGCCAGCAGCCAAGACGGGTTCGACTCCTCTGGAAACACCATATATTTT.

The chain links TRBV5-6 to TRBJ1-1; 7 nucleotides line up with TRBD1. Germline values: CDR1 SGHDT, CDR2 YYEEEE. J lost 6 bases, V lost 0 bases, and 5 bases had no gene match. This CDR3 spans 14 amino acids. CDR3 DNA: TGTGCCAGCAGCTTGGGGACAGGACGGGCTGAAGCTTTCTTT. Its protein product is CASSLGTGRAEAFF. Variable domain in full (rest from reference TRBV5-6 and TRBJ1-1): DAGVTQSPTHLIKTRGQQVTLRCSPKSGHDTVSWYQQALGQGPQFIFQYYEEEERQRGNFPDRFSGHQFPNYSSELNVNALLLGDSALYLCASSLGTGRAEAFFGQGTRLTVV.

The gene calls are TRBV28 and TRBJ2-7; 10 nucleotides agree with TRBD2. Germline V gives CDR1 MDHEN, CDR2 SYDVKM. CDR3 size: 14 residues. With 2 bases clipped from V and 7 bases from J, the junction kept 5 bases outside the gene matches. This chain's CDR3 is CASSLTTSGIEQYF. The CDR3, as DNA: TGTGCCAGCAGTTTAACCACTAGCGGGATTGAGCAGTACTTC.

The chain is built from TRBV11-2 and TRBJ2-3; 7 bases are a match to TRBD2. Germline assignment: CDR1 SGHAT and CDR2 FQNNGV. After removal of 5 bases from V and 9 bases from J, the junction contained 11 bases not matched to a gene. The CDR3 covers 14 residues. CDR3 sequence: CASSPREGVSTQYF. CDR3 coding DNA: TGTGCCAGCAGCCCGAGGGAGGGAGTCTCAACGCAGTATTTT.